This TCR beta chain is from a study of blood T cells in healthy people across ages. Between the trimmed V and J ends, which lost 0 bases and 5 bases, there was a span of 13 bases. CDR1 and CDR2 (germline): DFQATT, SNEGSKA (reference sequence). The CDR3 is 14 amino acids. A note on this clonotype: Its antigen is not known.

Study results and caveats: Naive T cell percentage strongly correlated with TCR beta diversity. Researchers deemed the diversity estimates from one million T cells underestimates.

Every sample gave at least 5 micrograms of total RNA when it was extracted. PCR was performed a second time for roughly 7 to 11 cycles using a sample-barcoded 5' primer and a J-beta primer mix. TCRdb analysed the 5' RACE reads with MiXCR anew, one entry per CDR3 protein. In the table there are around 970,000 distinct CDR3 sequences, approximately 50% of which are singletons. The chain recombines TRBV20-1 with TRBJ2-5; weak D call: TRBD2 (5 bases). This sequence originates from a woman aged 55-75 years in good health. Material: blood. CDR3 protein: CSARDPGPGETQYF. The CDR3 DNA sequence: TGCAGTGCTAGAGATCCTGGGCCGGGGGAGACCCAGTACTTC.